These 6 T cell receptor beta chains were all obtained from the same sample, sequenced in a study of neurological immune-mediated disorders. MiXCR was run by TCRdb on the 5' RACE reads, yielding one entry per CDR3 protein. The sample comprises 80,000 to 100,000 distinct CDR3 sequences, 5.8% of which are singletons, and approximately 7.9% rests with the top ten. This sample's time point: longitudinal time-point 2. The sample was PBMCs. The receptors were gathered from a woman aged 60-75 years with multiple sclerosis.

In its sample, this clonotype was seen many times. This chain joins TRBV11-3 and TRBJ2-7; D unresolved. Trimming cost V 4 bases and J 5 bases, with 9 bases left between them. From germline, CDR1 is SGHNT and CDR2 YENEEA. The CDR3 totals 12 residues. CDR3 nucleotide sequence: TGTGCCAGCAGCTATAATAACGACGAGCAGTACTTC. Its protein product is CASSYNNDEQYF.

This clonotype was recorded many times. This chain connects TRBV12-3 or TRBV12-4 to TRBJ2-7; D uncertain. V lost 4 bases, J lost 3 bases, and 4 bases lay in between. This CDR3 spans 11 amino acids. CDR3 DNA sequence: TGTGCCAGCAGTTCAAACTACGAGCAGTACTTC. This gives the protein CASSSNYEQYF.

This clonotype was picked up many times. This chain uses TRBV10-2 with TRBJ2-7; unclear D gene. V was cut by 6 bases and J by 4 bases, with 10 bases left in between. The CDR3 runs 12 residues. Germline CDR1 reads WSHSY; CDR2 reads SAAADI. This CDR3 reads CASRHDQYEQYF. CDR3 sequence (DNA): TGCGCCAGCAGACACGACCAGTACGAGCAGTACTTC.

The rearrangement uses TRBV14 and TRBJ2-1; no clear D gene. Germline V CDR1 and CDR2: SGHDN, FVKESK. Deletions cut 1 base from V and 8 bases from J, with 12 bases between. The CDR3 sequence is 14 residues long. CDR3 amino acids: CASSQGVGIDEQFF. CDR3 in DNA: TGTGCCAGCAGCCAAGGCGTTGGGATCGATGAGCAGTTCTTC.

In its sample, this clonotype was seen many times. The rearrangement joins TRBV25-1 to TRBJ1-1, with D perhaps matching TRBD1 (6 bases). CDR1 MGHDK and CDR2 SYGVNS come from the germline V gene. Trimming took off 2 bases at V and 5 bases at J, with 9 bases between the two ends. The CDR3 runs 13 residues. This chain's CDR3 is CASSEQGTTEAFF. CDR3 nucleotides: TGTGCCAGCAGTGAACAGGGGACTACTGAAGCTTTCTTT.

This clonotype showed up many times. This sequence joins TRBV5-1 and TRBJ2-7; perhaps D is TRBD1 or TRBD2 (6 bases each). CDR1 is SGHRS, CDR2 YFSETQ, per germline. CDR3 length: 15 amino acids. V lost 0 bases to trimming and J lost 0 bases, with 10 bases between them. The CDR3 DNA follows: TGCGCCAGCAGCTTGGGGGGGGCACGCTCCTACGAGCAGTACTTC. This encodes CASSLGGARSYEQYF.